The rows below give T cell receptor beta chains drawn from one sample of a study of neoadjuvant anti-PD-1 for oral cavity cancer. Data came from immunoSEQ multiplex PCR; TCRdb stores just in-frame clones and leaves some out. The sample carries about 14,000 clones, roughly 68% recorded once. Sequenced material: PBMCs, taken before nivolumab (anti-PD-1) treatment. The receptors were gathered from a person aged 40-85 years with oral cavity squamous cell carcinoma. Each CDR3 is given with its conserved first and last residue. D genes are given only for firm matches. Clone size is stated in some rows and not others, as once, few, many or a class when expanded.

few	TRBV18	NA	TRBJ1-1	TGTGCCAGCTCACCACCTTTTGGGGAGCGGGCTGAAGCTTTCTTT	CASSPPFGERAEAFF
NA	TRBV28	NA	TRBJ1-5	TGTGCCAGCAGTCCGCCATGGGCTCTACGGGAGCCCCAGCATTTT	CASSPPWALREPQHF
NA	TRBV11-2	TRBD2	TRBJ2-7	TGTGCCAGCAGCTTAGATGGGACTAGCCTCTCCTACGAGCAGTACTTC	CASSLDGTSLSYEQYF
few	TRBV6-1	TRBD1	TRBJ1-5	TGTGCCAGCAGTATGGGACAGGTGGGTCAGCCCCAGCATTTT	CASSMGQVGQPQHF
NA	TRBV19	NA	TRBJ2-6	TGTGCCAGTAGTATAGGCCCCTCGGGGGCAACTGGGGCCAACGTCCTGACTTTC	CASSIGPSGATGANVLTF
NA	TRBV4-1	NA	TRBJ2-7	TGCGCCAGCAGCCAGGGCGACGGGAGATACGAGCAGTACTTC	CASSQGDGRYEQYF
once	TRBV9	NA	TRBJ2-3	TGTGCCAGCAGCGTTAGGGGGTTTAAGACAGATACGCAGTATTTT	CASSVRGFKTDTQYF
NA	TRBV6-6	NA	TRBJ1-5	TGTGCCTCGGCAGACTCTTATAGCAATCAGCCCCAGCATTTT	CASADSYSNQPQHF
NA	TRBV11-3	NA	TRBJ2-7	TGTGCCAGCAGCTTCGGACAGATGGACGAGCAGTACTTC	CASSFGQMDEQYF
NA	TRBV7-2	NA	TRBJ1-4	TGTGCCAGCAGCTTATCAGGGTTCCGGGAAAAACTGTTTTTT	CASSLSGFREKLFF
NA	TRBV6-4	TRBD1	TRBJ1-5	TGTGCCAGCAGAGAACAGGGGAATGGCAATCAGCCCCAGCATTTT	CASREQGNGNQPQHF
NA	TRBV19	TRBD1	TRBJ2-3	TGTGCCAGTAGTATACAGACAGGGGCGACCACAGATACGCAGTATTTT	CASSIQTGATTDTQYF
NA	TRBV6-6	NA	TRBJ2-5	TGTGCCAGCAGTTTTGGCGAGACCCAGTACTTC	CASSFGETQYF
NA	TRBV10-2	TRBD1	TRBJ1-5	TGCGCCAGCAGTGACCCCCGCAGGGGGCGGGATCAGCCCCAGCATTTT	CASSDPRRGRDQPQHF
NA	TRBV5-6	NA	TRBJ2-1	TGTGCCAGCAGCTTGGTAGGAGGGCGGAACAATGAGCAGTTCTTC	CASSLVGGRNNEQFF
NA	TRBV13	TRBD2	TRBJ2-4	TGTGCCAGCAGCTCGCTAGCGGGGGGCATAGGGGGAGCCAAAAACATTCAGTACTTC	CASSSLAGGIGGAKNIQYF
NA	TRBV7-8	NA	TRBJ1-3	TGTGCCAGCAGCCCGAGGGAGGGAACTGGAAACACCATATATTTT	CASSPREGTGNTIYF
NA	TRBV19	NA	TRBJ2-7	TGTGCCAGTAGTATTGGCGCGGGAAGAGTAAACGAGCAGTACTTC	CASSIGAGRVNEQYF
few	TRBV25-1	TRBD1	TRBJ2-7	TGTGCCAGCAGTGCAAGACAGGGGAGCTACGAGCAGTACTTC	CASSARQGSYEQYF
NA	TRBV5-6	NA	TRBJ2-2	TGTGCCAGCAGCTTGGCCGGGGGATCGGGGACCGGGGAGCTGTTTTTT	CASSLAGGSGTGELFF
few	TRBV5-1	NA	TRBJ2-4	TGCGCCAGCAGCTTGGATGAAAACATTCAGTACTTC	CASSLDENIQYF
NA	TRBV27	NA	TRBJ1-6	TGTGCCAGCAGGCAGGGCTTTAATTCACCCCTCCACTTT	CASRQGFNSPLHF
NA	TRBV28	TRBD2	TRBJ2-3	TGTGCCAGCAGTTCCCCTTACAAACTAGCGGGAGATTCAGATACGCAGTATTTT	CASSSPYKLAGDSDTQYF
NA	TRBV6-4	TRBD2	TRBJ2-1	TGTGCCAGCAGTGAGAAGGGACTAGTTAATGAGCAGTTCTTC	CASSEKGLVNEQFF
NA	TRBV11-1	NA	TRBJ2-3	TGTGCCAGCAGCTTAGGGGGGGGACAGGTCACAGATACGCAGTATTTT	CASSLGGGQVTDTQYF
NA	TRBV19	TRBD2	TRBJ2-3	TGTGCCAGTAGTCCTGGACTAGCGGGGGGAGGTGATACGCAGTATTTT	CASSPGLAGGGDTQYF
NA	TRBV29-1	TRBD2	TRBJ2-5	TGCAGCGTATTGGGGGGGTTAGAGACCCAGTACTTC	CSVLGGLETQYF
NA	TRBV10-1	NA	TRBJ1-1	TGCGCCAGCAGTGACCTAGGAATCGCTGAAGCTTTCTTT	CASSDLGIAEAFF
once	TRBV6-5	NA	TRBJ1-1	TGTGCCAGCAGTTACAAGGGCTGGGCCACTGAAGCTTTCTTT	CASSYKGWATEAFF
few	TRBV7-9	TRBD1	TRBJ2-1	TGTGCCAGCAGCCCATACAGGGGGAATTACAATGAGCAGTTCTTC	CASSPYRGNYNEQFF
NA	TRBV21-1	NA	TRBJ1-2	TGTGCCAGCAGCAAACCCCCCGGGGTCGACTATGGCTACACCTTC	CASSKPPGVDYGYTF
NA	TRBV28	TRBD1	TRBJ2-7	TGTGCCAGCAGTTTAGGTTTGCAGGGGGCCTACGAGCAGTACTTC	CASSLGLQGAYEQYF
NA	TRBV10-3	NA	TRBJ1-1	TGTGCCATCAGGAGCAGGGATGACACTGAAGCTTTCTTT	CAIRSRDDTEAFF